The T cell receptor (beta chain) described here comes from a study of blood T cell repertoires in COVID-19. Germline V gene sequence: CDR1 MGHRA, CDR2 YSYEKL. The CDR3 has 13 amino acids. The V gene lost 5 bases and the J gene lost 3 bases, with 10 bases spanning the gap. Authors' data handling: Reference gene primer amplification in the assay estimated nucleated cell counts. Using immunoSEQ multiplex PCR, the repertoire was profiled, and TCRdb retains in-frame clones only, with some absent. D and trimming were read from the DNA, whereas the V and J calls and clone size are those reported in that table. The sample holds more than 75,000 clones; more than 80% are singletons and the top ten take less than 3%.

Sequencing input: peripheral blood. The receptor comes from a man in his fifties or sixties with COVID-19, enrolled during active disease. The rearrangement links TRBV4-1 to TRBJ1-1; D unresolved. The CDR3 nucleotides are TGCGCCAGCAGCTCAGCAGGTGACACTGAAGCTTTCTTT. Translation gives CASSSAGDTEAFF.